These T cell receptor beta chains were read from a single sample in a study of blood T cell repertoires in COVID-19. Some clones are missing from TCRdb's copy, which holds only in-frame ones; the method was immunoSEQ multiplex PCR. The data hold around 47,000 clones, with 81% observed a single time. Sequencing used peripheral blood. These TCRs come from an elderly woman with COVID-19, enrolled during active disease. The CDR3 runs from the conserved cysteine through the conserved F or W. D genes are given only for firm matches. Not all rows give a size; the values are once, few, many and, for expanded clones, a class.

J gene	clone size	D gene	V gene	CDR3 protein	CDR3 DNA
TRBJ1-1	.	.	TRBV6-5	CASKSGTNTEAFF	TGTGCCAGCAAATCGGGGACTAACACTGAAGCTTTCTTT
TRBJ1-2	.	TRBD1	TRBV7-2	CASSFAVGGNYGYTF	TGTGCCAGCAGCTTCGCAGTAGGGGGCAACTATGGCTACACCTTC
TRBJ2-3	.	TRBD1	TRBV15	CATSRGQGGTDTQYF	TGTGCCACCAGCAGAGGACAGGGGGGCACAGATACGCAGTATTTT
TRBJ1-5	.	.	TRBV3-1/TRBV3-2	CASSQDGGTNQPQHF	TGTGCCAGCAGCCAAGATGGGGGGACCAATCAGCCCCAGCATTTT
TRBJ1-5	.	.	TRBV11-2	CASSLGDIKPQHF	TGTGCCAGCAGCTTAGGGGACATCAAGCCCCAGCATTTT
TRBJ1-1	once	.	TRBV27	CASSPGWKVNTEAFF	TGTGCCAGCAGTCCAGGCTGGAAGGTGAACACTGAAGCTTTCTTT
TRBJ2-2	few	TRBD2	TRBV4-2	CASSPAQRENTGELFF	TGTGCCAGCAGCCCCGCCCAGCGGGAGAACACCGGGGAGCTGTTTTTT
TRBJ2-2	.	.	TRBV18	CASSPQNTGELFF	TGTGCCAGCTCACCCCAGAACACCGGGGAGCTGTTTTTT
TRBJ2-2	.	TRBD2	TRBV18	CASSPRSREGTGELFF	TGTGCCAGCTCACCGCGAAGCAGGGAGGGCACCGGGGAGCTGTTTTTT
TRBJ2-6	.	.	TRBV9	CASSVWSDSGANVLTF	TGTGCCAGCAGCGTTTGGAGCGACTCTGGGGCCAACGTCCTGACTTTC
TRBJ2-2	.	TRBD2	TRBV16	CASSRAGEGTGELFF	TGTGCCAGCAGCCGAGCGGGAGAGGGCACCGGGGAGCTGTTTTTT
TRBJ2-3	.	.	TRBV2	CASSQASTDTQYF	TGTGCCAGCAGTCAGGCTAGCACAGATACGCAGTATTTT
TRBJ2-6	.	.	TRBV19	CASSIGLTSGANVLTF	TGTGCCAGTAGTATAGGGCTCACCTCTGGGGCCAACGTCCTGACTTTC
TRBJ1-2	.	.	TRBV21-1	CASSTIRQGGYTF	TGTGCCAGCAGCACCATCCGACAGGGGGGCTACACCTTC
TRBJ2-5	.	TRBD2	TRBV28	CASSLGGGLRGTQYF	TGTGCCAGCAGTTTAGGGGGAGGGTTACGGGGGACCCAGTACTTC
TRBJ2-2	few	.	TRBV29-1	CSVDETGELFF	TGCAGCGTTGACGAGACCGGGGAGCTGTTTTTT
TRBJ2-1	once	TRBD2	TRBV18	CASSPRTSGDNEQFF	TGTGCCAGCTCACCACGGACTAGCGGAGACAATGAGCAGTTCTTC
TRBJ2-7	.	TRBD2	TRBV3-1/TRBV3-2	CASAGVGEQYF	TGTGCCTCCGCGGGAGTGGGGGAGCAGTACTTC
TRBJ1-1	.	.	TRBV6-6	CASADIVDTEAFF	TGTGCCAGCGCAGATATTGTTGACACTGAAGCTTTCTTT
TRBJ2-7	.	TRBD1	TRBV5-1	CASSLGQGSNYEQYF	TGCGCCAGCAGCTTGGGACAGGGTAGTAACTACGAGCAGTACTTC
TRBJ2-5	.	.	TRBV6-1	CASSAFPTQGKETQYF	TGTGCCAGCAGTGCGTTCCCAACCCAGGGTAAAGAGACCCAGTACTTC
TRBJ2-5	.	TRBD1	TRBV9	CASSAGTEETQYF	TGTGCCAGCAGCGCCGGGACAGAAGAGACCCAGTACTTC
TRBJ2-7	few	.	TRBV21-1	CASSQGLAGVLEQYF	TGTGCCAGCAGCCAGGGACTAGCGGGAGTTCTCGAGCAGTACTTC